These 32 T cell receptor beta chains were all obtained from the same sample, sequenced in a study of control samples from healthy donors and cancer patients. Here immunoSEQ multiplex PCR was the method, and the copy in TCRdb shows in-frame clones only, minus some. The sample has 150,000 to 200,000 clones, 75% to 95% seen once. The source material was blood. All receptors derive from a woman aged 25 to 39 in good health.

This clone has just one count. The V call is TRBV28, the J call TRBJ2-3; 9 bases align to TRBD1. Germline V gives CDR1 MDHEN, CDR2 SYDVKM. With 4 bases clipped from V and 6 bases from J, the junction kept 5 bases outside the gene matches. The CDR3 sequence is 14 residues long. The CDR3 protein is CASSWGQGFDTQYF. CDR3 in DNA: TGTGCCAGCAGTTGGGGACAGGGATTCGATACGCAGTATTTT. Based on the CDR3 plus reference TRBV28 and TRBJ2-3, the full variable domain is DVKVTQSSRYLVKRTGEKVFLECVQDMDHENMFWYRQDPGLGLRLIYFSYDVKMKEKGDIPEGYSVSREKKERFSLILESASTNQTSMYLCASSWGQGFDTQYFGPGTRLTVL.

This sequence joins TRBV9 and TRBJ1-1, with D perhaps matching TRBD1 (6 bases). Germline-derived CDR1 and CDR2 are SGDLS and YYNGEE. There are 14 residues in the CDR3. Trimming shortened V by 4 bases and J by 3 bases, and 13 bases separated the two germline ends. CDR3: CASSPQGFHTEAFF. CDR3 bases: TGTGCCAGCAGCCCACAGGGTTTTCACACTGAAGCTTTCTTT.

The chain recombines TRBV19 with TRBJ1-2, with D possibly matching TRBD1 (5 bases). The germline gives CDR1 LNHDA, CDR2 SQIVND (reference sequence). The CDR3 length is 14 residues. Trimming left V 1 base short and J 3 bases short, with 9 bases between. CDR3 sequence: CASSIGQGHYGYTF. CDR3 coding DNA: TGTGCCAGTAGTATAGGGCAGGGTCACTATGGCTACACCTTC.

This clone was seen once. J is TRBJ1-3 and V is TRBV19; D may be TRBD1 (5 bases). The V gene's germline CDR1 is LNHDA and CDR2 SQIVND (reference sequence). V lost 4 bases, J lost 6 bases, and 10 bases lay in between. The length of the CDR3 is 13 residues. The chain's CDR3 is CASSNGAANTIYF. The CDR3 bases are TGTGCCAGTAGTAACGGGGCGGCAAACACCATATATTTT.

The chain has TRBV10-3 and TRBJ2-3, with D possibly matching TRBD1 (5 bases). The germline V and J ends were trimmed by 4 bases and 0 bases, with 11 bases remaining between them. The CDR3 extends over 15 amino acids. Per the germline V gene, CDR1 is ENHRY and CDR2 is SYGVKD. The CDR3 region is CAISALTESTDTQYF. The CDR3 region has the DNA TGTGCCATCAGTGCCTTGACAGAAAGCACAGATACGCAGTATTTT.

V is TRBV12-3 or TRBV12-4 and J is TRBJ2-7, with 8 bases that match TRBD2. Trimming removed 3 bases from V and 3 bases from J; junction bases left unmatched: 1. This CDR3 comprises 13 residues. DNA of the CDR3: TGTGCCAGCAGTTTGGGGACTAGCTACGAGCAGTACTTC. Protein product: CASSLGTSYEQYF.

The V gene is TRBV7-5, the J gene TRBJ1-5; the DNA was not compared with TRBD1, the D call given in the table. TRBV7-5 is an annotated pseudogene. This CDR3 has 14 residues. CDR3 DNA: TGTGCCAGAAGCGCTACCGGGACAGGTCAGCCCCAGCATTTT. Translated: CARSATGTGQPQHF.

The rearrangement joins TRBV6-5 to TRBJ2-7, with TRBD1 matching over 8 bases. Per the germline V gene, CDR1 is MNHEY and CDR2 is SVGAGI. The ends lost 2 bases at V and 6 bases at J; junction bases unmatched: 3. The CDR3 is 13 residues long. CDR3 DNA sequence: TGTGCCAGCAGTTACCGGACAGGGCTCGAGCAGTACTTC. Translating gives CASSYRTGLEQYF.

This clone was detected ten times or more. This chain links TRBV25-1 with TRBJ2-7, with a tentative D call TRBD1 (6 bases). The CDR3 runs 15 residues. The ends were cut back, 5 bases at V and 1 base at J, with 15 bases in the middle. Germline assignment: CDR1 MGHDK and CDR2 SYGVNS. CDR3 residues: CASSPPGHNSYEQYF. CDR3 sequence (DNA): TGTGCCAGCAGTCCCCCGGGACATAATTCCTACGAGCAGTACTTC.

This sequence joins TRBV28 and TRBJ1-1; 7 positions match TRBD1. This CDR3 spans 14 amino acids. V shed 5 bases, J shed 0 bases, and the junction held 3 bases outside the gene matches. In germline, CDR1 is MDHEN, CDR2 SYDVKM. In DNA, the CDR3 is TGTGCCAGCAGTCCACAGGGGATGAACACTGAAGCTTTCTTT. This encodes CASSPQGMNTEAFF.

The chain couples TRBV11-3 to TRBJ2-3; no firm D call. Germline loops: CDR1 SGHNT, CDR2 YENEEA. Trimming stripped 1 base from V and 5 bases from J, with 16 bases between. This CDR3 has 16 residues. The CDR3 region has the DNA TGTGCCAGCAGCTTAGGGCGGCTAGGTTTCGGAGATACGCAGTATTTT. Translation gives CASSLGRLGFGDTQYF.

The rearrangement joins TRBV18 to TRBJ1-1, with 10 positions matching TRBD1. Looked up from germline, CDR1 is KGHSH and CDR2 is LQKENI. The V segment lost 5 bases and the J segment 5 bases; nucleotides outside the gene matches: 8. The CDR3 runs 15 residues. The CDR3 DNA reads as TGTGCCAGCTCAATACGGACAGGGGGGGAGACTGAAGCTTTCTTT. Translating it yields CASSIRTGGETEAFF.

This CDR3 reads CASSPPGADEQYF. CDR3 DNA: TGTGCCAGCAGTCCCCCTGGGGCCGACGAGCAGTACTTC. V is TRBV12-3 or TRBV12-4 and J is TRBJ2-7; D possibly corresponds to TRBD1 (5 bases). Trimming stripped 5 bases from V and 5 bases from J, with 13 bases between. The CDR3 is made up of 13 amino acids.

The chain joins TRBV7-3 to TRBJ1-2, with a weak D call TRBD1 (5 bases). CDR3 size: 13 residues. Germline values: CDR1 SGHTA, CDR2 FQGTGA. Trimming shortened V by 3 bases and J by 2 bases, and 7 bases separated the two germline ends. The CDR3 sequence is CASSLGTNYGYTF. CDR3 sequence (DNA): TGTGCCAGCAGCTTGGGGACCAACTATGGCTACACCTTC.

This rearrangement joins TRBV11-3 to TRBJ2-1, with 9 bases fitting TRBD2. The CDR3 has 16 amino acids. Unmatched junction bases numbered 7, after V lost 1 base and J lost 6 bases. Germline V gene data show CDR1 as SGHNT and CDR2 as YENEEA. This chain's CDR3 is CASSLGVLAGINEQFF. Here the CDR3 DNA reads TGTGCCAGCAGCTTAGGGGTCCTAGCGGGAATCAATGAGCAGTTCTTC.

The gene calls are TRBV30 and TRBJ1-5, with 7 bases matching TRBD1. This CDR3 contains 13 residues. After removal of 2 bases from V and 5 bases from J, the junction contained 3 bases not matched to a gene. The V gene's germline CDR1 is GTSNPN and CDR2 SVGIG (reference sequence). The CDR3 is CAWSSGTDQPQHF. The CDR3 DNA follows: TGTGCCTGGAGTTCCGGGACAGATCAGCCCCAGCATTTT.

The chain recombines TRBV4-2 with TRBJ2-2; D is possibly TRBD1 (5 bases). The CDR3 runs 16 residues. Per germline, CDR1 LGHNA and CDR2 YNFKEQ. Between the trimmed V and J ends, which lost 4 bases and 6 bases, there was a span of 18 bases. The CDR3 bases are TGTGCCAGCAGCCCCAGGGTCCCCCCCCCAGCCGGGGAGCTGTTTTTT. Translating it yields CASSPRVPPPAGELFF.

CDR3 in DNA: TGTGCCAGCAGCTCGACTAGCTTGGAGACCCAGTACTTC. Protein: CASSSTSLETQYF. This chain uses TRBV11-2 with TRBJ2-5; 7 bases match TRBD2. CDR3 length: 13 residues. Germline lookup yields CDR1 SGHAT and CDR2 FQNNGV. The trim removed 4 bases at V and 5 bases at J, leaving 4 bases unmatched.

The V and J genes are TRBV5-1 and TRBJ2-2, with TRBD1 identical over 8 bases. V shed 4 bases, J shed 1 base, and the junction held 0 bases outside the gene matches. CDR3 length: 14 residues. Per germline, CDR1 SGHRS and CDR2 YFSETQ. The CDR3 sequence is CASSGQGNTGELFF. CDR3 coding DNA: TGCGCCAGCAGCGGACAGGGGAACACCGGGGAGCTGTTTTTT.

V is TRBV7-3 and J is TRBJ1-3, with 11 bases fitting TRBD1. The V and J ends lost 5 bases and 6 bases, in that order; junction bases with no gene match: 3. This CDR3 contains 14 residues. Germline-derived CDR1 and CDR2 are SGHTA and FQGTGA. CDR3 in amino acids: CASSPGQGANTIYF. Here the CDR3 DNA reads TGTGCCAGCAGCCCCGGACAGGGGGCAAACACCATATATTTT.

The CDR3 sequence: CASSLRGNHEQYF. CDR3 coding DNA: TGTGCCAGCAGCTTAAGGGGGAACCACGAGCAGTACTTC. The chain joins TRBV5-6 to TRBJ2-7, with D possibly being TRBD1 (6 bases). The CDR3 totals 13 residues. Germline V lookup: CDR1 SGHDT, CDR2 YYEEEE. Trimming left V 2 bases short and J 5 bases short, with 11 bases between.

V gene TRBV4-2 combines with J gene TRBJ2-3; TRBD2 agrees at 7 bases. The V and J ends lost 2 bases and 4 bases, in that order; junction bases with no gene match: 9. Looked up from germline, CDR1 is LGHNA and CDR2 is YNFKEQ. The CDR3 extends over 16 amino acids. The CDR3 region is CASSQKSSSGSDTQYF. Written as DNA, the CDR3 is TGTGCCAGCAGCCAAAAAAGTAGTAGCGGGTCAGATACGCAGTATTTT.

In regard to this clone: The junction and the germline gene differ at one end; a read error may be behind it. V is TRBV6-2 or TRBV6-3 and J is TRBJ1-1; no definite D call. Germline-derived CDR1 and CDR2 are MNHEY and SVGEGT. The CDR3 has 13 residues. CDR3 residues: CAGSYSGNTEAFF. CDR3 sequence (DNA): TGTGCCGGCAGTTACTCGGGGAACACTGAAGCTTTCTTT.

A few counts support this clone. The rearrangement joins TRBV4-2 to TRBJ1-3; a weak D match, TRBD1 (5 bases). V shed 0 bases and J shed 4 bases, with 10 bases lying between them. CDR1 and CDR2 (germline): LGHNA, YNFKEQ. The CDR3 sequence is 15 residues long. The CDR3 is CASSQDGGDGNTIYF. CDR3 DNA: TGTGCCAGCAGCCAAGATGGGGGAGACGGAAACACCATATATTTT.

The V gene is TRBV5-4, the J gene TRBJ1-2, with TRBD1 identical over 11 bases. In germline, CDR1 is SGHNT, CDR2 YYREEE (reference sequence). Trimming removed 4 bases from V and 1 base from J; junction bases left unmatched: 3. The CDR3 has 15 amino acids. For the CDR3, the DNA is TGTGCCAGCAGCGGACAGGGGGCGCGTAACTATGGCTACACCTTC. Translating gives CASSGQGARNYGYTF.

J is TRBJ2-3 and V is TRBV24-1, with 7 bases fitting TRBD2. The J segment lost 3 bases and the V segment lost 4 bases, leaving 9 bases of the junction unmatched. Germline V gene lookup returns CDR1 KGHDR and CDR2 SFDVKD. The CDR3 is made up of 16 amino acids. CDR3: CATSDHGLGDTDTQYF. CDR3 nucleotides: TGTGCCACCAGTGACCACGGACTAGGCGATACAGATACGCAGTATTTT.

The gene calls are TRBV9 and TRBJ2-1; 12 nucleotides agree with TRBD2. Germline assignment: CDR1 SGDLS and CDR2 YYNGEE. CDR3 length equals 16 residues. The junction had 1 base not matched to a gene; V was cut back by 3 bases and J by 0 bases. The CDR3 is CASSGTSGVSYNEQFF. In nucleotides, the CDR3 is TGTGCCAGCAGCGGGACTAGCGGGGTCTCCTACAATGAGCAGTTCTTC.

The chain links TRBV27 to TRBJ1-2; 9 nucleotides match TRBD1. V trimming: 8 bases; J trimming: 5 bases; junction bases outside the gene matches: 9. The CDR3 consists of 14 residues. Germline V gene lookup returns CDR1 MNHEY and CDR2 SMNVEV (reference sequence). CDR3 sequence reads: CASAGTGSRYGYTF. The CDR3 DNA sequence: TGTGCCAGCGCTGGGACAGGGAGTAGGTATGGCTACACCTTC.

CDR3 loop: CASSFAGTSGANVLTF. The CDR3, as DNA: TGTGCCAGCAGCTTTGCAGGGACCTCTGGGGCCAACGTCCTGACTTTC. J is TRBJ2-6 and V is TRBV5-5, with D perhaps given as TRBD1 or TRBD2 (5 bases each). The V and J ends lost 2 bases and 0 bases respectively, with 9 bases between them. The germline gives CDR1 SGHKS, CDR2 YYEKEE (reference sequence). CDR3 length: 16 amino acids.

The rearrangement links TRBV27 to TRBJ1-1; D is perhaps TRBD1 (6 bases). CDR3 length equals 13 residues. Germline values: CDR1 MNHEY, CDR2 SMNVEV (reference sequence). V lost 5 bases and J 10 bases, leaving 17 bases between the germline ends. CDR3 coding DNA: TGTGCCAGCAGTCCGCCGACAGGTCGGGGAGCTTTCTTT. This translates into CASSPPTGRGAFF.

CDR3 DNA: TGCAGCGTTGATCCTAGCGGGAGGAGCGAGCAGTACTTC. As protein: CSVDPSGRSEQYF. The genes are TRBV29-1 and TRBJ2-7; 11 bases line up with TRBD2. Germline assignment: CDR1 SQVTM and CDR2 ANQGSEA. The CDR3 runs to 13 residues. V shed 3 bases, J shed 6 bases, and the junction held 4 bases outside the gene matches.

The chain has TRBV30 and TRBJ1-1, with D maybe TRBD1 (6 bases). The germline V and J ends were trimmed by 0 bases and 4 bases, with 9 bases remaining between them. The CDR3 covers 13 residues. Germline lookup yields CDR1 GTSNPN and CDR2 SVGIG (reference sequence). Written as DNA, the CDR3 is TGTGCCTGGAGTGTATCAGGGGTCACTGAAGCTTTCTTT. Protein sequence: CAWSVSGVTEAFF.